Listed below are T cell receptor beta chains from one sample, sequenced in a study of technical replicates of blood from four donors. Assay used: immunoSEQ multiplex PCR; TCRdb lists only in-frame clones, some missing. This table has over 25,000 clones, approximately 90% appearing once. Sequencing was done on a sample of PBMCs. These receptor sequences come from a human donor in good health. Some clones in this sample may be carry-over from other donors' samples. CDR3s include the opening cysteine and the closing phenylalanine or tryptophan. Fields, in order: clone size, D gene, J gene, CDR3 length, V gene, CDR3 protein, CDR3 DNA. A D gene is named only where the DNA matches it firmly. For some rows the clone size is stated as once, few or many, or as a class when expanded; others skip it.

. | TRBD2 | TRBJ2-1 | 15 | TRBV11-2 | CATGRASGRRNEQFF | TGTGCCACCGGGCGGGCTAGCGGGAGGAGGAATGAGCAGTTCTTC
. | . | TRBJ1-1 | 13 | TRBV11-3 | CASSLTGGTEAFF | TGTGCCAGCAGCTTGACGGGGGGAACTGAAGCTTTCTTT
. | TRBD2 | TRBJ2-2 | 16 | TRBV19 | CASSIWTSGSTGELFF | TGTGCCAGTAGTATCTGGACTAGCGGATCTACCGGGGAGCTGTTTTTT
once | TRBD2 | TRBJ2-1 | 15 | TRBV4-1 | CASSQVRGAYNEQFF | TGCGCCAGCAGCCAAGTGCGGGGGGCCTACAATGAGCAGTTCTTC
. | . | TRBJ1-2 | 11 | TRBV20-1 | CSAREMVGDTF | TGCAGTGCTAGAGAAATGGTAGGGGACACCTTC
. | . | TRBJ1-6 | 16 | TRBV5-1 | CASSLTPSSYNSPLHF | TGCGCCAGCAGCTTAACCCCGAGCTCCTATAATTCACCCCTCCACTTT
. | . | TRBJ2-7 | 16 | TRBV5-6 | CASSFNALAFSYEQYF | TGTGCCAGCAGCTTCAACGCTCTAGCCTTCTCCTACGAGCAGTACTTC
once | . | TRBJ2-7 | 13 | TRBV29-1 | CSVREATSYEQYF | TGCAGCGTTAGGGAGGCGACCTCCTACGAGCAGTACTTC
. | . | TRBJ1-1 | 14 | TRBV11-1 | CASSLDRTNTEAFF | TGTGCCAGCAGCTTAGACAGGACGAACACTGAAGCTTTCTTT
. | . | TRBJ2-6 | 17 | TRBV27 | CASSFQGFSSGANVLTF | TGTGCCAGCAGTTTTCAGGGGTTTAGCTCTGGGGCCAACGTCCTGACTTTC
. | TRBD1 | TRBJ1-2 | 11 | TRBV6-1 | CASQGVYGYTF | TGTGCGAGCCAGGGGGTGTATGGCTACACCTTC
. | . | TRBJ2-7 | 16 | TRBV7-2 | CASSEPLGGTPYEQYF | TGTGCCAGCAGCGAACCTCTAGGAGGGACTCCCTACGAGCAGTACTTC
. | . | TRBJ2-2 | 14 | TRBV7-2 | CASSSDGMAGELFF | TGTGCCAGCAGCTCGGACGGGATGGCCGGGGAGCTGTTTTTT
. | TRBD1 | TRBJ1-1 | 15 | TRBV2 | CASTLLGQGMSEAFF | TGTGCCAGCACACTCCTGGGACAGGGAATGTCTGAAGCTTTCTTT
. | . | TRBJ2-1 | 14 | TRBV5-1 | CASRLESSYNEQFF | TGCGCCAGCCGTCTGGAGAGCTCCTACAATGAGCAGTTCTTC
. | TRBD1 | TRBJ2-7 | 15 | TRBV19 | CASAKGALVSYEQYF | TGTGCCAGTGCAAAGGGGGCCCTCGTTTCCTACGAGCAGTACTTC
. | . | TRBJ2-3 | 13 | TRBV5-1 | CASSVREADTQYF | TGCGCCAGCAGCGTCAGGGAAGCAGATACGCAGTATTTT
. | . | TRBJ1-4 | 16 | TRBV10-2 | CASSEPAGTYGEKLFF | TGCGCCAGCAGTGAGCCAGCCGGGACATACGGTGAAAAACTGTTTTTT
. | TRBD2 | TRBJ2-1 | 15 | TRBV7-7 | CASSLIAGGPNEQFF | TGTGCCAGCAGCTTAATTGCGGGAGGGCCTAATGAGCAGTTCTTC
. | TRBD1 | TRBJ2-5 | 15 | TRBV6-1 | CASSATKQGWETQYF | TGTGCCAGCAGTGCGACAAAACAGGGGTGGGAGACCCAGTACTTC
. | TRBD2 | TRBJ2-1 | 15 | TRBV5-5 | CASSLFSGSYNEQFF | TGTGCCAGCAGCTTGTTTAGCGGGTCCTACAATGAGCAGTTCTTC
. | TRBD2 | TRBJ2-7 | 14 | TRBV4-2 | CASSPGTSGYEQYF | TGTGCCAGCAGCCCGGGGACTAGCGGCTACGAGCAGTACTTC
. | . | TRBJ1-6 | 14 | TRBV25-1 | CASSDVGRDSPLHF | TGTGCCAGCAGCGACGTAGGCAGGGATTCACCCCTCCACTTT
. | . | TRBJ2-4 | 16 | TRBV6-5 | CASSSGTPEAKNIQYF | TGTGCCAGCAGTTCCGGGACACCCGAGGCCAAAAACATTCAGTACTTC
. | TRBD1 | TRBJ2-2 | 17 | TRBV14 | CASSQEFGTGITGELFF | TGTGCCAGCAGCCAAGAGTTTGGGACAGGGATTACCGGGGAGCTGTTTTTT
. | . | TRBJ2-2 | 15 | TRBV6-5 | CASATREGLVGELFF | TGTGCCAGCGCAACCCGGGAAGGGTTGGTCGGGGAGCTGTTTTTT
. | TRBD2 | TRBJ2-3 | 17 | TRBV10-3 | CAISGTSGGATTDTQYF | TGTGCCATCTCCGGGACTAGCGGGGGGGCCACCACAGATACGCAGTATTTT
. | . | TRBJ1-2 | 16 | TRBV19 | CASSLPGQKRRIGYTF | TGTGCCAGTAGTCTCCCTGGACAAAAGAGAAGAATTGGCTACACCTTC
. | . | TRBJ1-1 | 13 | TRBV7-2 | CASSRPGGTEAFF | TGTGCCAGCAGCCGCCCGGGGGGCACTGAAGCTTTCTTT
. | . | TRBJ1-1 | 13 | TRBV5-5 | CASKRQENTEAFF | TGTGCCAGCAAACGACAGGAGAACACTGAAGCTTTCTTT
. | TRBD1 | TRBJ2-5 | 16 | TRBV4-2 | CASSQDGTGVRETQYF | TGTGCCAGCAGCCAAGACGGGACAGGGGTTAGGGAGACCCAGTACTTC
. | TRBD1 | TRBJ1-5 | 15 | TRBV19 | CASSMTGFINQPQHF | TGTGCCAGTAGTATGACAGGGTTTATCAATCAGCCCCAGCATTTT
. | . | TRBJ2-7 | 13 | TRBV7-3 | CASRSTGNDEQYF | TGTGCCAGCAGGTCCACAGGGAATGACGAGCAGTACTTC